Below are 15 T cell receptor beta chains sequenced from a single sample in a study of blood T cell repertoires in COVID-19. Sequenced by immunoSEQ multiplex PCR; TCRdb stores in-frame clones only, minus some. Counted here are 30,000 to 35,000 clones, 78% occurring once; the ten biggest clones make up around a third. Sequencing used peripheral blood. The receptor set was obtained from an elderly man with acute or convalescent COVID-19.

V gene TRBV7-9 combines with J gene TRBJ1-2; 7 bases are a match to TRBD1. The V segment lost 5 bases and the J segment 6 bases; nucleotides outside the gene matches: 6. This CDR3 spans 13 amino acids. Germline-derived CDR1 and CDR2 are SEHNR and FQNEAQ (reference sequence). DNA for the CDR3: TGTGCCAGCAGCCCCCCCGGGACAGATGGCTACACCTTC. Protein sequence: CASSPPGTDGYTF.

The chain employs TRBV11-2 and TRBJ1-1; possibly TRBD1 for D (6 bases). In germline, CDR1 is SGHAT, CDR2 FQNNGV. The CDR3 covers 15 residues. Trimming removed 4 bases at V and 1 base at J, with 13 bases between. The CDR3 bases are TGTGCCAGCAGCTGGCTGACAGGTTCGAACACTGAAGCTTTCTTT. This gives the protein CASSWLTGSNTEAFF.

The chain is built from TRBV3-1 (or the pseudogene TRBV3-2) and TRBJ2-7; no reliable D call. From germline, CDR1 is LGHDT and CDR2 YNNKEL (reference sequence). The CDR3 has 12 amino acids. V dropped 4 bases and J dropped 7 bases, with 11 bases sitting between them. The CDR3 region is CASSRGDLEQYF. CDR3 DNA: TGTGCCAGCAGCCGTGGAGACCTAGAGCAGTACTTC.

A word on this clone: Additional DNA sequences in this sample encode the identical CDR3. This chain connects TRBV7-9 to TRBJ2-1, with 11 bases aligning to TRBD2. The CDR3 has 15 amino acids. From germline, CDR1 is SEHNR and CDR2 FQNEAQ (reference sequence). V gave up 5 bases and J gave up 7 bases; unmatched junction bases: 7. CDR3 sequence (DNA): TGTGCCAGCAGCCCAGGGACTAGCGGTGGAAATGAGCAGTTCTTC. This translates into CASSPGTSGGNEQFF.

This chain joins TRBV6-5 and TRBJ2-2; perhaps TRBD2 as D (6 bases). CDR1 is MNHEY and CDR2 is SVGAGI in the germline V gene. The CDR3 length is 14 residues. The ends were cut back, 8 bases at V and 5 bases at J, with 15 bases in the middle. CDR3 nucleotides: TGTGCCAGCGGTCCGGGACTGCAGACCGGGGAGCTGTTTTTT. Translation gives CASGPGLQTGELFF.

CDR3 nucleotide sequence: TGTGCCAGCAGTTACTTGACTGGCTCCTACGAGCAGTACTTC. Amino acids: CASSYLTGSYEQYF. V usage is TRBV6-6 and J usage is TRBJ2-7, with D hard to call. V was cut by 1 base and J by 0 bases, with 7 bases left in between. CDR3 size: 14 residues. Germline-derived CDR1 and CDR2 are MNHNY and SVGAGI (reference sequence).

This sequence joins TRBV19 and TRBJ1-4; the match to TRBD1 covers 7 bases. Trimming removed 5 bases from V and 7 bases from J; junction bases left unmatched: 10. Looked up from germline, CDR1 is LNHDA and CDR2 is SQIVND (reference sequence). The CDR3 is 15 amino acids. The CDR3 bases are TGTGCCAGTAGTCCCAGCAGGGGGAGGTCTGAAAAACTGTTTTTT. Its translation is CASSPSRGRSEKLFF.

This rearrangement joins TRBV7-9 to TRBJ2-7, with 9 bases lining up with TRBD2. The CDR3 contains 15 residues. Trimming took 4 bases from V and 3 from J; bases not matched to a gene: 7. Germline V lookup: CDR1 SEHNR, CDR2 FQNEAQ (reference sequence). This CDR3 reads CASSYRSGGLYEQYF. In nucleotides, the CDR3 is TGTGCCAGCAGCTACCGAAGCGGGGGGCTCTACGAGCAGTACTTC.

The chain links TRBV24-1 to TRBJ2-5; 9 bases are shared with TRBD1. Germline V gene data show CDR1 as KGHDR and CDR2 as SFDVKD. After removal of 3 bases from V and 5 bases from J, the junction contained 6 bases not matched to a gene. This CDR3 region has 15 residues. CDR3 sequence: CATSDTKTGGETQYF. The CDR3 DNA is TGTGCCACCAGTGATACTAAGACAGGGGGGGAGACCCAGTACTTC.

The rearrangement joins TRBV7-2 to TRBJ2-1; D remains ambiguous. The CDR3 contains 16 residues. CDR1 and CDR2 (germline): SGHTA, FQGNSA. V gave up 5 bases and J gave up 1 base, with 15 bases separating them. The chain's CDR3 is CASSPRVHGSYNEQFF. The CDR3 DNA sequence: TGTGCCAGCAGCCCCCGGGTCCATGGATCCTACAATGAGCAGTTCTTC.

This clone was seen just once. The chain is built from TRBV3-1 (or the pseudogene TRBV3-2) and TRBJ2-7, with 8 bases fitting TRBD2. J lost 3 bases, V lost 6 bases, and 10 bases had no gene match. CDR1 and CDR2 (germline): LGHDT, YNNKEL (reference sequence). The CDR3 contains 15 residues. The CDR3 region is CASRAGAFSYYEQYF. The CDR3 DNA sequence: TGTGCCAGCAGAGCGGGGGCCTTCTCATACTACGAGCAGTACTTC.

The V gene is TRBV15, the J gene TRBJ2-1; 7 bases are a match to TRBD1. V dropped 0 bases and J dropped 2; count of bases not matched to a gene: 1. Germline V gene data show CDR1 as LNHNV and CDR2 as YYDKDF (reference sequence). The CDR3 has 15 amino acids. This chain's CDR3 is CATSRDQGAYNEQFF. The CDR3 nucleotides are TGTGCCACCAGCAGAGACCAGGGGGCCTACAATGAGCAGTTCTTC.

The chain combines TRBV7-8 with TRBJ2-1, with D maybe TRBD2 (5 bases). Between the trimmed V and J ends, which lost 1 base and 7 bases, there was a span of 17 bases. The CDR3 consists of 16 residues. CDR1 is SGHVS, CDR2 FQNEAQ, per germline. The CDR3 coding sequence is TGTGCCAGCAGCTTAGGGTATCGGGGTAGTGGAAATGAGCAGTTCTTC. Residues: CASSLGYRGSGNEQFF.

The table lists this clone with a count of one. V gene TRBV5-5 combines with J gene TRBJ2-4; 7 nucleotides match TRBD1. V lost 1 base to trimming and J lost 7 bases; unmatched junction nucleotides: 2. CDR3 length: 13 amino acids. Germline V CDR1 and CDR2: SGHKS, YYEKEE (reference sequence). CDR3 loop: CASSLPGQNIQYF. The CDR3 nucleotides are TGTGCCAGCAGCTTGCCGGGACAGAACATTCAGTACTTC.

CDR3 sequence reads: CASSPRPRGNRNQPQHF. In DNA, the CDR3 is TGTGCCAGCAGTCCCCGCCCTAGGGGAAACCGCAATCAGCCCCAGCATTTT. The chain links TRBV6-6 to TRBJ1-5; TRBD1 might be the D (5 bases). Germline assignment: CDR1 MNHNY and CDR2 SVGAGI (reference sequence). V was pared by 5 bases and J by 2 bases, with 19 bases between. There are 17 residues in the CDR3.